The 25 T cell receptor beta chains given below trace back to one sample, sequenced in a study of OX40 agonist ivuxolimab in advanced cancers. TCRdb's table, derived via immunoSEQ multiplex PCR, lists solely in-frame clones and lacks some. The sample carries about 80,000 clones, 90% recorded once. The source material was CD4+ or CD8+ T cells sorted from blood, sampled in a trial of the OX40 agonist ivuxolimab. Receptors were obtained from an adult with an advanced solid tumor such as melanoma, head and neck, liver or kidney cancer.

The chain links TRBV5-1 to TRBJ2-7; a possible D gene is TRBD1 (6 bases). The CDR3 runs 12 residues. Between the trimmed V and J ends, which lost 4 bases and 10 bases, there was a span of 15 bases. Germline CDR1 is SGHRS and CDR2 is YFSETQ. The CDR3 DNA reads TGCGCCAGCAGCGTACAGGGTGTGGATCAGTACTTC. This codes for CASSVQGVDQYF. Full variable domain (remainder filled in from reference TRBV5-1 and TRBJ2-7): KAGVTQTPRYLIKTRGQQVTLSCSPISGHRSVSWYQQTPGQGLQFLFEYFSETQRNKGNFPGRFSGRQFSNSRSEMNVSTLELGDSALYLCASSVQGVDQYFGPGTRLTVT.

The chain links TRBV15 to TRBJ2-5, with D perhaps TRBD1 (7 bases). Germline CDR1 LNHNV, CDR2 YYDKDF (reference sequence). V lost 5 bases, J lost 3 bases, and 19 bases lay in between. This CDR3 region has 16 residues. The CDR3 region is CATSGGGLGTKETQYF. Written as DNA, the CDR3 is TGTGCCACCAGCGGAGGGGGCCTCGGAACAAAAGAGACCCAGTACTTC.

The rearrangement links TRBV7-8 to TRBJ2-7, with D perhaps TRBD2 (6 bases). The CDR3 is 15 residues long. Trimming shortened V by 1 base and J by 7 bases, and 17 bases separated the two germline ends. CDR1 SGHVS and CDR2 FQNEAQ come from the germline V gene. The CDR3 DNA follows: TGTGCCAGCAGCTTAGTAGGGACTGCCGAGTTGGAGCAGTACTTC. Translated: CASSLVGTAELEQYF.

This chain connects TRBV5-1 to TRBJ1-4; 10 bases are a match to TRBD1. Germline loops: CDR1 SGHRS, CDR2 YFSETQ. This CDR3 is built from 14 residues. Trimming cost V 3 bases and J 6 bases; bases outside gene matches: 2. CDR3 residues: CASSSGTGDEKLFF. CDR3 sequence (DNA): TGCGCCAGCAGCTCCGGGACAGGGGATGAAAAACTGTTTTTT.

The chain combines TRBV5-5 with TRBJ1-3; no reliable D call. V shed 1 base and J shed 4 bases, with 9 bases lying between them. The CDR3 spans 14 residues. Germline V gene data show CDR1 as SGHKS and CDR2 as YYEKEE (reference sequence). CDR3: CASSLTSSGNTIYF. The CDR3, as DNA: TGTGCCAGCAGCTTGACAAGCTCGGGAAACACCATATATTTT. Variable domain in full (rest from reference TRBV5-5 and TRBJ1-3): DAGVTQSPTHLIKTRGQQVTLRCSPISGHKSVSWYQQVLGQGPQFIFQYYEKEERGRGNFPDRFSARQFPNYSSELNVNALLLGDSALYLCASSLTSSGNTIYFGEGSWLTVV.

The chain combines TRBV6-5 with TRBJ1-4; no clear D gene. Germline CDR1 MNHEY, CDR2 SVGAGI. V was trimmed by 2 bases and J by 11 bases, leaving 6 bases between them. The CDR3 totals 11 residues. DNA of the CDR3: TGTGCCAGCAGTTACGGGCGGAAACTGTTTTTT. Encoded protein: CASSYGRKLFF.

This clone was picked up one time. This rearrangement joins TRBV5-1 to TRBJ2-3; 10 nucleotides line up with TRBD2. The CDR3 has 15 residues. Trimming at V came to 4 bases and at J to 4 bases, leaving 6 bases not matched to a gene. The germline CDR1 and CDR2 sequences are SGHRS and YFSETQ. This CDR3 is CASSDLAGEADTQYF. The DNA of the CDR3 is TGCGCCAGCAGCGATCTAGCGGGAGAGGCAGATACGCAGTATTTT.

V usage is TRBV21-1 and J usage is TRBJ2-1; the D call of TRBD2 is as the table states it, not checked on the DNA. TRBV21-1 is reported as a pseudogene. This CDR3 region has 16 residues. This chain's CDR3 is CASSKLTSGRGHEQFF. The CDR3 DNA reads TGTGCCAGCAGCAAGTTAACTAGCGGGAGGGGCCATGAGCAGTTCTTC.

This chain's CDR3 is CASSPGLAVQETQYF. The CDR3 nucleotides are TGTGCCAGCTCACCGGGACTAGCGGTTCAAGAGACCCAGTACTTC. The chain uses TRBV18 and TRBJ2-5; 11 bases align to TRBD2. Germline CDR1 KGHSH, CDR2 LQKENI. V was clipped by 3 bases and J by 2 bases; unmatched bases: 2. CDR3 length equals 15 residues.

The chain carries TRBV9 and TRBJ2-7, with 7 bases that match TRBD1. Trimming took 4 bases from V and 0 from J; bases not matched to a gene: 1. CDR1 and CDR2 (germline): SGDLS, YYNGEE. This CDR3 region has 13 residues. Here the CDR3 reads CASSRDSSYEQYF. For the CDR3, the DNA is TGTGCCAGCAGCCGGGACAGCTCCTACGAGCAGTACTTC.

This clone was seen more than once but under ten times. The CDR3 spells CASSLFYGGGGQTQYF. CDR3 nucleotides: TGTGCCAGCAGTTTATTTTATGGGGGGGGCGGACAGACCCAGTACTTC. The gene calls are TRBV27 and TRBJ2-5; D is possibly TRBD2 (7 bases). Trimming removed 1 base from V and 6 bases from J, with 18 bases in between. Per the germline V gene, CDR1 is MNHEY and CDR2 is SMNVEV (reference sequence). CDR3 length: 16 residues.

This clone showed up just once. The rearrangement joins TRBV7-2 to TRBJ1-1, with D possibly being TRBD1 (6 bases). This CDR3 has 14 amino acids. Trimming removed 7 bases from V and 4 bases from J, with 16 bases in between. Germline CDR1 and CDR2: SGHTA and FQGNSA. DNA of the CDR3: TGTGCCAGCACCCCTGGCGGACAGTTCACTGAAGCTTTCTTT. Translated, it gives CASTPGGQFTEAFF.

The chain joins TRBV7-2 to TRBJ2-2; TRBD1 might be the D (6 bases). CDR1 and CDR2 (germline): SGHTA, FQGNSA. Trimming shortened V by 5 bases and J by 0 bases, and 13 bases separated the two germline ends. CDR3 size: 16 residues. In nucleotides, the CDR3 is TGTGCCAGCAGCCCCTTGGGGGCTTCGAACACCGGGGAGCTGTTTTTT. Translation: CASSPLGASNTGELFF. Based on the CDR3 plus reference TRBV7-2 and TRBJ2-2, the full variable domain is GAGVSQSPSNKVTEKGKDVELRCDPISGHTALYWYRQSLGQGLEFLIYFQGNSAPDKSGLPSDRFSAERTGGSVSTLTIQRTQQEDSAVYLCASSPLGASNTGELFFGEGSRLTVL.

The J gene is TRBJ2-3, the V gene TRBV9; D is possibly TRBD1 (5 bases). Germline V gene lookup returns CDR1 SGDLS and CDR2 YYNGEE. The CDR3 runs to 16 residues. V was clipped by 2 bases and J by 1 base, with 14 bases between them. The chain's CDR3 is CASSVLQGTGTDTQYF. CDR3 nucleotides: TGTGCCAGCAGCGTTCTCCAGGGAACTGGCACAGATACGCAGTATTTT.

A word on this clone: Additional DNA sequences in this sample encode the identical CDR3. Written as DNA, the CDR3 is TGCGCCAGCAGATCACCGGACTCTCAGGGGTACTTC. Protein product: CASRSPDSQGYF. The chain joins TRBV10-2 to TRBJ2-7; D could derive from TRBD1 or TRBD2 (5 bases each). Germline V CDR1 and CDR2: WSHSY, SAAADI. The CDR3 totals 12 residues. Trimming shortened V by 6 bases and J by 12 bases, and 18 bases separated the two germline ends.

The chain joins TRBV6-6 to TRBJ1-1, with D unresolved. The CDR3 totals 14 residues. The germline gives CDR1 MNHNY, CDR2 SVGAGI (reference sequence). Trimming took off 4 bases at V and 1 base at J, with 10 bases between the two ends. CDR3 loop: CASSSGVRNTEAFF. The CDR3, as DNA: TGTGCCAGCAGTTCTGGGGTTAGGAACACTGAAGCTTTCTTT.

This clone was seen more than once but under ten times. The chain joins TRBV5-6 to TRBJ2-1; D might be TRBD1 (6 bases). The germline CDR1 and CDR2 sequences are SGHDT and YYEEEE. The V end was cut by 3 bases, the J end by 0 bases, with 13 bases between. This CDR3 is built from 16 residues. As DNA, the CDR3 is TGTGCCAGCAGCTGGGAACAGGGAAGCTCCTACAATGAGCAGTTCTTC. This codes for CASSWEQGSSYNEQFF.

The rearrangement links TRBV28 to TRBJ1-1; D is possibly TRBD1 (5 bases). This CDR3 spans 11 amino acids. The germline V gene has CDR1 MDHEN and CDR2 SYDVKM. The V and J ends lost 3 bases and 12 bases respectively, with 11 bases between them. For the CDR3, the DNA is TGTGCCAGCAGTTTTTCAGGGATGTCTTTCTTT. It translates to CASSFSGMSFF.

Notes on this clone: The sample has other DNA sequences that encode this CDR3 too. The chain employs TRBV9 and TRBJ1-2; no reliable D call. This CDR3 has 15 amino acids. Germline CDR1 is SGDLS and CDR2 is YYNGEE. V lost 3 bases and J 7 bases, leaving 19 bases between the germline ends. Here the CDR3 DNA reads TGTGCCAGCAGCGGAGGAACCCTAACAGTTCGTGGCTACACCTTC. It is translated as CASSGGTLTVRGYTF.

This sequence joins TRBV11-3 and TRBJ2-3; TRBD2 matches 11 bases. J was trimmed by 5 bases and V by 0 bases; bases with no gene match: 7. The CDR3 covers 17 residues. Germline CDR1 is SGHNT and CDR2 is YENEEA. The CDR3 here is CASSLDPLAGGIDTQYF. CDR3 DNA: TGTGCCAGCAGCTTAGATCCGCTAGCGGGAGGTATAGATACGCAGTATTTT.

This chain joins TRBV6-5 and TRBJ2-7; unclear D gene. Deletions cut 6 bases from V and 4 bases from J, with 10 bases between. Germline lookup yields CDR1 MNHEY and CDR2 SVGAGI. The CDR3 consists of 12 residues. The CDR3 is CASRTTTYEQYF. In nucleotides, the CDR3 is TGTGCCAGCAGGACAACAACTTACGAGCAGTACTTC.

V and J are TRBV6-1 and TRBJ1-1; TRBD1 might be the D (5 bases). Germline-derived CDR1 and CDR2 are MNHNS and SASEGT. This CDR3 is built from 15 residues. V lost 11 bases, J lost 0 bases, and 19 bases lay in between. CDR3 nucleotides: TGTGCCGGCGAAGACGGGGCTCAGATGAACACTGAAGCTTTCTTT. The encoded protein is CAGEDGAQMNTEAFF.

This clone was observed once. The chain uses TRBV19 and TRBJ2-1; 10 positions agree with TRBD2. The CDR3 spans 20 residues. The germline CDR1 and CDR2 sequences are LNHDA and SQIVND (reference sequence). The J segment lost 4 bases and the V segment lost 3 bases, leaving 18 bases of the junction unmatched. CDR3 sequence: CASSMDWTSGRRKRYNEQFF. Here the CDR3 DNA reads TGTGCCAGTAGTATGGACTGGACTAGCGGCAGAAGGAAGCGGTACAATGAGCAGTTCTTC. Filled out from reference TRBV19 and TRBJ2-1, the complete variable domain reads DGGITQSPKYLFRKEGQNVTLSCEQNLNHDAMYWYRQDPGQGLRLIYYSQIVNDFQKGDIAEGYSVSREKKESFPLTVTSAQKNPTAFYLCASSMDWTSGRRKRYNEQFFGPGTRLTVL.

This clone appeared once. The J gene is TRBJ2-6, the V gene TRBV6-6; the D gene could be TRBD1 or TRBD2 (5 bases each). In germline, CDR1 is MNHNY, CDR2 SVGAGI (reference sequence). The V gene lost 7 bases and the J gene lost 0 bases, with 10 bases spanning the gap. There are 15 residues in the CDR3. Here the CDR3 reads CASTNGASGANVLTF. For the CDR3, the DNA is TGTGCCAGCACCAACGGGGCCTCTGGGGCCAACGTCCTGACTTTC.

This clone was seen more than once but under ten times. V and J are TRBV7-9 and TRBJ2-1; D is ambiguous. The CDR3 has 15 residues. Trimming took 1 base from V and 0 from J, leaving 7 bases between them. CDR1 and CDR2 (germline): SEHNR, FQNEAQ (reference sequence). The CDR3 coding sequence is TGTGCCAGCAGCTTAGGGGATAGCTCCTACAATGAGCAGTTCTTC. Translating gives CASSLGDSSYNEQFF.